Shown below are 2 T cell receptor beta chains from a single sample sequenced in a study of immune evolution from preneoplasia to lung adenocarcinoma. Clones were read by immunoSEQ multiplex PCR, and TCRdb kept only the in-frame ones, dropping some. This sample carries about 41,000 clones, over 75% of them seen once, and the ten largest clones take around 4.7%. The sequencing input was FFPE invasive lung adenocarcinoma tissue. All receptors come from a person aged 55-75 years with lung adenocarcinoma.

The chain uses TRBV5-4 and TRBJ2-2; 15 bases are a match to TRBD2. J lost 8 bases, V lost 4 bases, and 6 bases had no gene match. The germline gives CDR1 SGHNT, CDR2 YYREEE (reference sequence). This CDR3 spans 16 amino acids. CDR3 coding DNA: TGTGCCAGCAGCCCCGGACTAGCGGGAGGGGGTGGGGAGCTGTTTTTT. Its protein product is CASSPGLAGGGGELFF.

The table lists this clone with a count of one. V gene TRBV19 combines with J gene TRBJ2-7; the D gene is possibly TRBD2 (6 bases). V was clipped by 3 bases and J by 4 bases, with 10 bases between them. The CDR3 sequence is 13 residues long. CDR1 and CDR2 (germline): LNHDA, SQIVND (reference sequence). Here the CDR3 DNA reads TGTGCCAGTAGTATGCGGGGTGTGTACGAGCAGTACTTC. Translated, it gives CASSMRGVYEQYF.